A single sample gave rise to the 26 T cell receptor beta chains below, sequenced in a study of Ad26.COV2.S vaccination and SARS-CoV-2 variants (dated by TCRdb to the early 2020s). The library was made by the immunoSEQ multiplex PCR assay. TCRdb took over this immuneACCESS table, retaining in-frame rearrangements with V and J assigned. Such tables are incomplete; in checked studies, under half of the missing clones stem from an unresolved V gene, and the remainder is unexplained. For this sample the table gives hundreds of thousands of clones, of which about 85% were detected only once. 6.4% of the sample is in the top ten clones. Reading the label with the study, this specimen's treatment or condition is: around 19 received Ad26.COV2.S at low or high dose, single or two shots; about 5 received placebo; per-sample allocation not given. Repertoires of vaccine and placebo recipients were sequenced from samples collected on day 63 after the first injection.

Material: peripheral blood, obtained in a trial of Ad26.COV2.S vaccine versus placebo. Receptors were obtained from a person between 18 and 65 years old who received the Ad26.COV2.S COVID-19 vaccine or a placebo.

CDR3 sequence: CASSEASGMGHRQFF. The CDR3 region has the DNA TGTGCCAGCAGTGAAGCTAGCGGGATGGGTCATAGGCAGTTCTTC. This sequence joins TRBV2 and TRBJ2-1; 8 nucleotides agree with TRBD2. The germline gives CDR1 SNHLY, CDR2 FYNNEI. Trimming took 0 bases from V and 12 from J; bases not matched to a gene: 10. CDR3 length: 15 amino acids.

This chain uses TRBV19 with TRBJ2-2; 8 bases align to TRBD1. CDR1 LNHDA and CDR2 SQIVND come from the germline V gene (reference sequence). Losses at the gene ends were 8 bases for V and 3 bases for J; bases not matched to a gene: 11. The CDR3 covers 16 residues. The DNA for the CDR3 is TGTGCCAGTCCCTCCCGGCAGGGGGCCCACACCGGGGAGCTGTTTTTT. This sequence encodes CASPSRQGAHTGELFF. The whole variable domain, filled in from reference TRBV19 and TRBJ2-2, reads DGGITQSPKYLFRKEGQNVTLSCEQNLNHDAMYWYRQDPGQGLRLIYYSQIVNDFQKGDIAEGYSVSREKKESFPLTVTSAQKNPTAFYLCASPSRQGAHTGELFFGEGSRLTVL.

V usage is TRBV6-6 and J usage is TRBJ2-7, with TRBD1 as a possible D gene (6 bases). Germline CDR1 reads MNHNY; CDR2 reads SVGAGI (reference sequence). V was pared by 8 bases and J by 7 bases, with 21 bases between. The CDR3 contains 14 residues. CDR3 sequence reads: CASDTGPTLEEQYF. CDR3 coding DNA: TGTGCCAGCGACACAGGGCCCACGTTGGAGGAGCAGTACTTC.

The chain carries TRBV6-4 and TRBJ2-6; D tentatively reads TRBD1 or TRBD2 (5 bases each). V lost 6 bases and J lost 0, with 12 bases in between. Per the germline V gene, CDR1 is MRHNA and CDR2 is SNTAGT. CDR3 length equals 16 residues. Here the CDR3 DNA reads TGTGCCAGCAGCGTCGACGGGGCCTCTGGGGCCAACGTCCTGACTTTC. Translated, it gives CASSVDGASGANVLTF.

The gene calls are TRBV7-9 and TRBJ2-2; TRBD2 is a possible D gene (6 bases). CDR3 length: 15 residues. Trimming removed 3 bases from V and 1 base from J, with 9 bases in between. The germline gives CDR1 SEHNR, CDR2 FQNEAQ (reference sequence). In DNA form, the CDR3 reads TGTGCCAGCAGCTTGGATAGCGGGAACACCGGGGAGCTGTTTTTT. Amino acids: CASSLDSGNTGELFF.

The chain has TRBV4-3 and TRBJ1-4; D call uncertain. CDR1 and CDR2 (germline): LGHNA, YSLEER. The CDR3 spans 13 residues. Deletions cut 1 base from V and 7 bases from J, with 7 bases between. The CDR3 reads CASSQALGEKLFF. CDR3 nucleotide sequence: TGCGCCAGCAGCCAAGCTCTGGGTGAAAAACTGTTTTTT.

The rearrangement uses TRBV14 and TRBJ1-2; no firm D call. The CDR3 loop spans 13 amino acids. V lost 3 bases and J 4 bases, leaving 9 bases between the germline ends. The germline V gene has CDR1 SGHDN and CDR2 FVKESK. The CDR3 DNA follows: TGTGCCAGCAGCCACACACGCACCTATGGCTACACCTTC. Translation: CASSHTRTYGYTF. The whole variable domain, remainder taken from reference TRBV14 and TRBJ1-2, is EAGVTQFPSHSVIEKGQTVTLRCDPISGHDNLYWYRRVMGKEIKFLLHFVKESKQDESGMPNNRFLAERTGGTYSTLKVQPAELEDSGVYFCASSHTRTYGYTFGSGTRLTVV.

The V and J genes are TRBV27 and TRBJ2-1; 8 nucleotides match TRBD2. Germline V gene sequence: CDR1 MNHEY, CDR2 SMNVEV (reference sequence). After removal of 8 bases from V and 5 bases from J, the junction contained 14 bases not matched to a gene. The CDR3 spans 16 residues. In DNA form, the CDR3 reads TGTGCCAGCCGTCACATCAACGGGAGGGGCGACAATGAGCAGTTCTTC. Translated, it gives CASRHINGRGDNEQFF.

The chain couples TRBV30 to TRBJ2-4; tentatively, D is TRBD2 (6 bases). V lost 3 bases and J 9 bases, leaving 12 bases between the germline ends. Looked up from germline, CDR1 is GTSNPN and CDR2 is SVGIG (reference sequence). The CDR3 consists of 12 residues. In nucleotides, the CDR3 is TGTGCCTGGAGCGGGGGATCCGGCATTCAGTACTTC. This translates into CAWSGGSGIQYF. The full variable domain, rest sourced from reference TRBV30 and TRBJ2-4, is SQTIHQWPATLVQPVGSPLSLECTVEGTSNPNLYWYRQAAGRGLQLLFYSVGIGQISSEVPQNLSASRPQDRQFILSSKKLLLSDSGFYLCAWSGGSGIQYFGAGTRLSVL.

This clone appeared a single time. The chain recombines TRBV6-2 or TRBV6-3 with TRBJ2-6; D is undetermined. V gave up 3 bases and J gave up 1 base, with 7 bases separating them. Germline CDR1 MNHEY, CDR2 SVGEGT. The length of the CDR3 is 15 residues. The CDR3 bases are TGTGCCAGCAGTTATGAAGGGTCTGGGGCCAACGTCCTGACTTTC. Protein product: CASSYEGSGANVLTF.

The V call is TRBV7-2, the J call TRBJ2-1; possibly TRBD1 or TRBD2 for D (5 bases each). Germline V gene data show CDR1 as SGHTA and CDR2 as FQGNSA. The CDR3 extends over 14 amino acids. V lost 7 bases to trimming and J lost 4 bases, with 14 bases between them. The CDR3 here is CASTHRGSYNEQFF. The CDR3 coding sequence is TGTGCCAGCACCCATCGGGGCTCGTACAATGAGCAGTTCTTC. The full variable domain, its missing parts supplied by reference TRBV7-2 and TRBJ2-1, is GAGVSQSPSNKVTEKGKDVELRCDPISGHTALYWYRQSLGQGLEFLIYFQGNSAPDKSGLPSDRFSAERTGGSVSTLTIQRTQQEDSAVYLCASTHRGSYNEQFFGPGTRLTVL.

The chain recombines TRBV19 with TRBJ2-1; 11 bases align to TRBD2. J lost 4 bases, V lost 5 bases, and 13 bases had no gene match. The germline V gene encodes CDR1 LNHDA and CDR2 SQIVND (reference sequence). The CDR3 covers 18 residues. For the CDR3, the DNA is TGTGCCAGTAGTCCCCGGTATACTAGCGGGAGACTGTACAATGAGCAGTTCTTC. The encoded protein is CASSPRYTSGRLYNEQFF.

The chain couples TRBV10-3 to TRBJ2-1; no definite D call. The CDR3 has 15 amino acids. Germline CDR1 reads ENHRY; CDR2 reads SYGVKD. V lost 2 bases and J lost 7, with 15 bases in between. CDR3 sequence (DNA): TGTGCCATCAGTGAGGAGGTTTCGATAAAGAATGAGCAGTTCTTC. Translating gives CAISEEVSIKNEQFF.

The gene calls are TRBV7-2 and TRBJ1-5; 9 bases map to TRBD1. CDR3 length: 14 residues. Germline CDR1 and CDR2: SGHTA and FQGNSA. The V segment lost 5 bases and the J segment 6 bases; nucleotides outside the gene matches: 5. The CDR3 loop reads CASSITGGGQPQHF. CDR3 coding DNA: TGTGCCAGCAGCATAACAGGGGGCGGTCAGCCCCAGCATTTT.

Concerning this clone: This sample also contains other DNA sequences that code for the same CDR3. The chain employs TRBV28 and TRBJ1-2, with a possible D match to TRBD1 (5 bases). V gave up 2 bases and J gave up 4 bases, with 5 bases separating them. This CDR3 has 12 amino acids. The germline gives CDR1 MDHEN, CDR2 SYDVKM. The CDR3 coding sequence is TGTGCCAGCAGTTTAACAGGCTATGGCTACACCTTC. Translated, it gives CASSLTGYGYTF.

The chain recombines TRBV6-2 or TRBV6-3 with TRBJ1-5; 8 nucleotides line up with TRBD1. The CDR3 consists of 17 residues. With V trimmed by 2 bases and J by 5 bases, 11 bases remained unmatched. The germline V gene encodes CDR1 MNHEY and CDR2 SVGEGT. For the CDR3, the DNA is TGTGCCAGCAGTTACCAGACAGGGGTTGGGTTGGATCAGCCCCAGCATTTT. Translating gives CASSYQTGVGLDQPQHF.

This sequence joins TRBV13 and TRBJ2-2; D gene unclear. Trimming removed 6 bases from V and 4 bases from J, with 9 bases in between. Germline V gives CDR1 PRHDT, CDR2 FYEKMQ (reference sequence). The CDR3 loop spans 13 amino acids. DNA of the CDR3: TGTGCCAGCAGTAGTTACACCACCGGGGAGCTGTTTTTT. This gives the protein CASSSYTTGELFF.

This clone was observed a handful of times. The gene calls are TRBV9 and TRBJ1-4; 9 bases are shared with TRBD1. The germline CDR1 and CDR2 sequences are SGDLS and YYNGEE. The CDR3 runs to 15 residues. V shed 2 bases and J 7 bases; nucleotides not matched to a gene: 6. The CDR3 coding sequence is TGTGCCAGCAGCGTCGAGGGACAGGGTGGTGAAAAACTGTTTTTT. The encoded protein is CASSVEGQGGEKLFF. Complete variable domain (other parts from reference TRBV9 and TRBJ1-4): DSGVTQTPKHLITATGQRVTLRCSPRSGDLSVYWYQQSLDQGLQFLIQYYNGEERAKGNILERFSAQQFPDLHSELNLSSLELGDSALYFCASSVEGQGGEKLFFGSGTQLSVL.

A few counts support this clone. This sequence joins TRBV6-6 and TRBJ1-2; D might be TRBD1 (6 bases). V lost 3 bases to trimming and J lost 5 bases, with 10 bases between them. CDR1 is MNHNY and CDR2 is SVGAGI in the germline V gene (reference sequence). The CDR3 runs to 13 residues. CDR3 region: CASSYLQGYGYTF. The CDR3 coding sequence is TGTGCCAGCAGTTATCTACAGGGTTATGGCTACACCTTC.

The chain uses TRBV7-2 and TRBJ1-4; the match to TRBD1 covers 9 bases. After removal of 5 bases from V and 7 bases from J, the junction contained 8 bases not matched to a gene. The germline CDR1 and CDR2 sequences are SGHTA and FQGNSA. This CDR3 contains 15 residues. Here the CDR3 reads CASSLGQGVSEKLFF. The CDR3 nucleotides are TGTGCCAGCAGCCTGGGACAGGGAGTAAGTGAAAAACTGTTTTTT.

CDR3 protein: CASSSTPGGNTIYF. The CDR3 region has the DNA TGTGCCAGCAGTTCGACCCCGGGGGGAAACACCATATATTTT. V gene TRBV6-5 combines with J gene TRBJ1-3; D unresolved. Germline CDR1 MNHEY, CDR2 SVGAGI. V was pared by 4 bases and J by 4 bases, with 11 bases between. The CDR3 consists of 14 residues.

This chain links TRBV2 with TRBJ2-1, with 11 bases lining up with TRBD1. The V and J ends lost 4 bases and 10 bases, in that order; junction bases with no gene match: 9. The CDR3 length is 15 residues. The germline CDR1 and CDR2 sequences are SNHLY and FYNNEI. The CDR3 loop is CASSVRGQGVLEQFF. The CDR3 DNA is TGTGCCAGCAGTGTCCGGGGACAGGGGGTATTGGAGCAGTTCTTC.

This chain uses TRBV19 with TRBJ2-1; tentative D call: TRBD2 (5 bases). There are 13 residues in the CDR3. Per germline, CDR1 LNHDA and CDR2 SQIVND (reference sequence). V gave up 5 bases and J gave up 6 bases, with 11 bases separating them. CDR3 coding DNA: TGTGCCAGTAGTCCGGGGTTTTTCAATGAGCAGTTCTTC. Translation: CASSPGFFNEQFF.

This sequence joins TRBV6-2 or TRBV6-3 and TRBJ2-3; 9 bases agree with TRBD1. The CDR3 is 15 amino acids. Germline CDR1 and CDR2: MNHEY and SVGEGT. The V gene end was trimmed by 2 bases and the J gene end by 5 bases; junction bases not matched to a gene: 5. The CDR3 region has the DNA TGTGCCAGCAGTTACGCAGGACAGGGGCTAGATACGCAGTATTTT. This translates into CASSYAGQGLDTQYF.

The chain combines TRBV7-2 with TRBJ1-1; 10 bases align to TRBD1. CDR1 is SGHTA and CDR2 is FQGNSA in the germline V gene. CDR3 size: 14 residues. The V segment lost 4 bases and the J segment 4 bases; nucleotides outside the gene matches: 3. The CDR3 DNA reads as TGTGCCAGCAGCTCCGGGACAGGGGTCACTGAAGCTTTCTTT. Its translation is CASSSGTGVTEAFF.

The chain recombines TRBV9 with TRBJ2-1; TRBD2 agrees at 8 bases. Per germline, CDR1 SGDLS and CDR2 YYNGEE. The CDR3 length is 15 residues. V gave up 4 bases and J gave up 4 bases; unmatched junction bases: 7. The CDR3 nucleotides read TGTGCCAGCAGCACTCTAGCGGGCGGATACAATGAGCAGTTCTTC. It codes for CASSTLAGGYNEQFF. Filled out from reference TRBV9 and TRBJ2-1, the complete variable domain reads DSGVTQTPKHLITATGQRVTLRCSPRSGDLSVYWYQQSLDQGLQFLIQYYNGEERAKGNILERFSAQQFPDLHSELNLSSLELGDSALYFCASSTLAGGYNEQFFGPGTRLTVL.